The next 3 T cell receptor beta chains were all read from a single sample in a study of healthy donors' naive CD4 and CD8 T cells. A linear amplification protocol produced the TCR libraries from approximately 460 ng of total RNA. TCRdb passed the reads through MiXCR, listing each CDR3 protein once. Of about 180,000 distinct CDR3 sequences listed, over 60% are singletons. What was sequenced was naive CD4+ and CD8+ T cells sorted from blood, pooled from several donors. The receptors derive from a pool of human donors in good health; the sample pools cells from several healthy donors.

V and J are TRBV29-1 and TRBJ2-1; TRBD2 matches at 15 bases. After removal of 4 bases from V and 1 base from J, the junction contained 2 bases not matched to a gene. This CDR3 region has 16 residues. Germline lookup yields CDR1 SQVTM and CDR2 ANQGSEA. In DNA form, the CDR3 reads TGCAGCGTTGTAGGGACTAGCGGGAGGTCCTACAATGAGCAGTTCTTC. It encodes CSVVGTSGRSYNEQFF.

V and J are TRBV15 and TRBJ2-6; tentatively, D is TRBD1 (6 bases). The germline V gene has CDR1 LNHNV and CDR2 YYDKDF (reference sequence). The length of the CDR3 is 17 residues. V was pared by 3 bases and J by 0 bases, with 12 bases between. The CDR3, as DNA: TGTGCCACCAGCAGGGACAGTGGTGGCTCTGGGGCCAACGTCCTGACTTTC. Its translation is CATSRDSGGSGANVLTF.

The rearrangement uses TRBV5-1 and TRBJ2-3; perhaps TRBD1 as D (5 bases). From germline, CDR1 is SGHRS and CDR2 YFSETQ. CDR3 size: 16 residues. V lost 0 bases and J 1 base, leaving 12 bases between the germline ends. The CDR3: CASSLATRQRTDTQYF. For the CDR3, the DNA is TGCGCCAGCAGCTTGGCCACCAGACAGCGCACAGATACGCAGTATTTT.